These 11 T cell receptor beta chains originate from one sample sequenced in a study of T cell changes during pregnancy in multiple sclerosis (dated by TCRdb to between 2018 and 2021). Library prep was done by the immunoSEQ multiplex PCR assay. Drawn from immuneACCESS, this table holds only the in-frame rearrangements with V and J called that TCRdb kept. Clones are partly lost; checked studies trace under half to an unresolved V gene and leave the rest unexplained. The sample table contains 30,000 to 45,000 clones; only one count was recorded for about 91% of them. The ten largest clones take up around 0.47% of the sample. The specimen was CD4+ T cells from peripheral blood mononuclear cells, collected after pregnancy. Every receptor here comes from a female donor with multiple sclerosis, enrolled in a pregnancy study.

This sequence joins TRBV28 and TRBJ1-4; D may be TRBD1 (6 bases). CDR1 and CDR2 (germline): MDHEN, SYDVKM. CDR3 length: 16 residues. Trimming cost V 6 bases and J 3 bases, with 17 bases left between them. As DNA, the CDR3 is TGTGCCAGCAGCCTCATTCAGGGGAGCGCTAATGAAAAACTGTTTTTT. Encoded protein: CASSLIQGSANEKLFF. Complete variable domain (other parts from reference TRBV28 and TRBJ1-4): DVKVTQSSRYLVKRTGEKVFLECVQDMDHENMFWYRQDPGLGLRLIYFSYDVKMKEKGDIPEGYSVSREKKERFSLILESASTNQTSMYLCASSLIQGSANEKLFFGSGTQLSVL.

The V call is TRBV7-2, the J call TRBJ1-1, with D perhaps matching TRBD1 (5 bases). Trimming cost V 6 bases and J 7 bases, with 15 bases left between them. In germline, CDR1 is SGHTA, CDR2 FQGNSA. The CDR3 length is 13 residues. CDR3 residues: CASSRSRGNEAFF. The CDR3 DNA is TGTGCCAGCAGTCGCAGCCGGGGGAATGAAGCTTTCTTT.

The V and J genes are TRBV29-1 and TRBJ1-1; 9 positions agree with TRBD1. Losses at the gene ends were 6 bases for V and 3 bases for J; bases not matched to a gene: 2. The CDR3 contains 12 residues. Per germline, CDR1 SQVTM and CDR2 ANQGSEA. The DNA of the CDR3 is TGCAGCGTCGACAGGGGGGACACTGAAGCTTTCTTT. Translation gives CSVDRGDTEAFF.

The rearrangement joins TRBV28 to TRBJ1-5; D perhaps matches TRBD1 (5 bases). The CDR3 length is 16 residues. The V gene lost 2 bases and the J gene lost 5 bases, with 16 bases spanning the gap. Germline CDR1 is MDHEN and CDR2 is SYDVKM. As DNA, the CDR3 is TGTGCCAGCAGTTTACGTACGGTGGGGGGTCATCAGCCCCAGCATTTT. Translated, it gives CASSLRTVGGHQPQHF. Variable domain in full (rest from reference TRBV28 and TRBJ1-5): DVKVTQSSRYLVKRTGEKVFLECVQDMDHENMFWYRQDPGLGLRLIYFSYDVKMKEKGDIPEGYSVSREKKERFSLILESASTNQTSMYLCASSLRTVGGHQPQHFGDGTRLSIL.

This chain connects TRBV11-2 to TRBJ2-7; weak D call: TRBD1 (5 bases). Deletions cut 4 bases from V and 3 bases from J, with 13 bases between. The germline gives CDR1 SGHAT, CDR2 FQNNGV. The CDR3 runs to 14 residues. DNA of the CDR3: TGTGCCAGCAGCTCCGGCAGGGTGAACTACGAGCAGTACTTC. The encoded protein is CASSSGRVNYEQYF.

The rearrangement links TRBV7-2 to TRBJ2-3, with 8 bases fitting TRBD1. Looked up from germline, CDR1 is SGHTA and CDR2 is FQGNSA. This CDR3 has 14 residues. The V and J ends lost 3 bases and 3 bases, in that order; junction bases with no gene match: 2. The CDR3 here is CASSLDRATDTQYF. CDR3 DNA sequence: TGTGCCAGCAGCTTGGACAGGGCGACAGATACGCAGTATTTT.

This clone is a singleton in its sample. The chain recombines TRBV27 with TRBJ2-1; a weak D match, TRBD1 (5 bases). The ends were cut back, 4 bases at V and 4 bases at J, with 11 bases in the middle. CDR3 length: 14 residues. Germline V gene lookup returns CDR1 MNHEY and CDR2 SMNVEV (reference sequence). The CDR3 reads CASSYQTDYNEQFF. The CDR3 DNA reads as TGTGCCAGCAGTTACCAGACAGATTACAATGAGCAGTTCTTC.

The V and J genes are TRBV7-8 and TRBJ2-2; maybe TRBD2 (7 bases). The CDR3 is made up of 15 amino acids. V was clipped by 5 bases and J by 5 bases, with 15 bases between them. The germline CDR1 and CDR2 sequences are SGHVS and FQNEAQ. This CDR3 is CASSPSGQRTGELFF. For the CDR3, the DNA is TGTGCCAGCAGCCCTAGCGGACAGAGAACCGGGGAGCTGTTTTTT.

The chain employs TRBV6-5 and TRBJ1-6; 7 bases are a match to TRBD1. The germline V gene encodes CDR1 MNHEY and CDR2 SVGAGI. V was clipped by 8 bases and J by 8 bases; unmatched bases: 9. CDR3 length: 14 amino acids. The DNA for the CDR3 is TGTGCCAGCTCCGCCGGGACAGAATATTCACCCCTCCACTTT. Translation: CASSAGTEYSPLHF.

The rearrangement links TRBV6-5 to TRBJ2-5, with TRBD1 as a possible D gene (6 bases). This CDR3 has 14 amino acids. The germline CDR1 and CDR2 sequences are MNHEY and SVGAGI. V was pared by 2 bases and J by 0 bases, with 7 bases between. The CDR3 region is CASSYGGNQETQYF. DNA of the CDR3: TGTGCCAGCAGTTACGGGGGCAACCAAGAGACCCAGTACTTC.

J is TRBJ1-2 and V is TRBV2, with D possibly being TRBD1 (6 bases). This CDR3 is 12 amino acids long. Per the germline V gene, CDR1 is SNHLY and CDR2 is FYNNEI. Trimming pared 8 bases from V and 4 bases from J, leaving 11 bases between. This chain's CDR3 is CASSDRVYGYTF. In DNA form, the CDR3 reads TGTGCCAGCTCGGACAGAGTCTATGGCTACACCTTC.